Below, 32 T cell receptor beta chains from the same sample are listed, as sequenced in a study of OX40 agonist ivuxolimab in advanced cancers. The repertoire was sequenced with immunoSEQ multiplex PCR; TCRdb's copy has only in-frame clones and lacks some. The sample records 20,000 to 25,000 clones, about nine tenths being singletons. Sequencing used CD4+ or CD8+ T cells sorted from blood, obtained in a trial of the OX40 agonist ivuxolimab. The receptors come from an adult with an advanced solid tumor such as melanoma, head and neck, liver or kidney cancer.

This chain joins TRBV19 and TRBJ2-7; D might be TRBD1 (6 bases). CDR1 and CDR2 from the germline V gene are LNHDA and SQIVND (reference sequence). The CDR3 consists of 15 residues. Deletions cut 5 bases from V and 1 base from J, with 15 bases between. The DNA for the CDR3 is TGTGCCAGTAGTGTACAGGGTCTTGAGTCCTACGAGCAGTACTTC. This encodes CASSVQGLESYEQYF.

This clone was seen only a few times. V gene TRBV27 combines with J gene TRBJ2-7; no reliable D call. Germline V gene data show CDR1 as MNHEY and CDR2 as SMNVEV (reference sequence). V lost 7 bases, J lost 2 bases, and 12 bases lay in between. The CDR3 covers 13 residues. Here the CDR3 reads CASIMSPTYEQYF. In DNA form, the CDR3 reads TGTGCCAGCATAATGTCTCCTACCTACGAGCAGTACTTC.

The J gene is TRBJ1-5, the V gene TRBV7-6; D not certain. Between the trimmed V and J ends, which lost 3 bases and 4 bases, there was a span of 10 bases. CDR3 length: 14 residues. CDR1 and CDR2 (germline): SGHVS, FNYEAQ. This CDR3 is CASSLEAENQPQHF. CDR3 in DNA: TGTGCCAGCAGCTTGGAGGCCGAAAATCAGCCCCAGCATTTT.

The rearrangement joins TRBV27 to TRBJ1-2; D is undetermined. Trimming removed 0 bases from V and 6 bases from J, with 11 bases in between. The CDR3 covers 14 residues. The V gene's germline CDR1 is MNHEY and CDR2 SMNVEV (reference sequence). Written as DNA, the CDR3 is TGTGCCAGCAGTTTATCGTTAGGTTTTCATGGCTACACCTTC. The encoded protein is CASSLSLGFHGYTF.

The genes are TRBV27 and TRBJ2-5, with 9 bases aligning to TRBD1. Germline lookup yields CDR1 MNHEY and CDR2 SMNVEV (reference sequence). The length of the CDR3 is 17 residues. Trimming removed 6 bases from V and 2 bases from J; junction bases left unmatched: 13. CDR3 in DNA: TGTGCCAGCAGCCCCTTGGCCGGGACAGGGAAACAAGAGACCCAGTACTTC. This translates into CASSPLAGTGKQETQYF.

The genes are TRBV28 and TRBJ2-7; 7 positions agree with TRBD2. V trimming: 4 bases; J trimming: 0 bases; junction bases outside the gene matches: 6. The CDR3 spans 15 residues. Germline CDR1 MDHEN, CDR2 SYDVKM. CDR3 in amino acids: CASSSVSGGSYEQYF. The DNA for the CDR3 is TGTGCCAGCAGTTCCGTTTCGGGGGGCTCCTACGAGCAGTACTTC.

The sample holds one count of this clone. This chain connects TRBV7-3 to TRBJ2-7, with D hard to call. Between the trimmed V and J ends, which lost 2 bases and 0 bases, there was a span of 17 bases. Germline assignment: CDR1 SGHTA and CDR2 FQGTGA. This CDR3 is built from 17 residues. The chain's CDR3 is CASSLGYRSGYSYEQYF. CDR3 DNA sequence: TGTGCCAGCAGCTTAGGGTACCGGAGTGGTTACTCCTACGAGCAGTACTTC.

The V gene is TRBV6-5, the J gene TRBJ2-7; 7 bases match TRBD2. Trimming at V came to 5 bases and at J to 3 bases, leaving 1 base not matched to a gene. From germline, CDR1 is MNHEY and CDR2 SVGAGI. The CDR3 length is 12 residues. The CDR3 DNA is TGTGCCAGCAGTCCGGGGGGCTACGAGCAGTACTTC. Translating it yields CASSPGGYEQYF.

The chain is built from TRBV14 and TRBJ1-3; D uncertain. Germline CDR1 is SGHDN and CDR2 is FVKESK. Trimming took off 1 base at V and 0 bases at J, with 1 base between the two ends. The CDR3 loop spans 13 amino acids. The chain's CDR3 is CASSQGSGNTIYF. DNA of the CDR3: TGTGCCAGCAGCCAAGGCTCTGGAAACACCATATATTTT. The variable domain in full, with the rest retrieved from reference TRBV14 and TRBJ1-3, is EAGVTQFPSHSVIEKGQTVTLRCDPISGHDNLYWYRRVMGKEIKFLLHFVKESKQDESGMPNNRFLAERTGGTYSTLKVQPAELEDSGVYFCASSQGSGNTIYFGEGSWLTVV.

The V gene is TRBV19, the J gene TRBJ1-5; D is unclear. V lost 6 bases to trimming and J lost 7 bases, with 16 bases between them. Germline loops: CDR1 LNHDA, CDR2 SQIVND (reference sequence). The CDR3 sequence is 14 residues long. The CDR3 DNA is TGTGCCAGTAGGGGTCAGATAAACTTCCAGCCCCAGCATTTT. It encodes CASRGQINFQPQHF.

V gene TRBV2 combines with J gene TRBJ2-7; 8 bases map to TRBD2. With 5 bases clipped from V and 3 bases from J, the junction kept 9 bases outside the gene matches. The CDR3 runs to 15 residues. Germline assignment: CDR1 SNHLY and CDR2 FYNNEI. CDR3 in amino acids: CASSYRTSHYYEQYF. In nucleotides, the CDR3 is TGTGCCAGCAGTTATCGGACTAGCCACTACTACGAGCAGTACTTC.

This clone has a single count. The chain recombines TRBV27 with TRBJ2-3; D is undetermined. CDR1 is MNHEY, CDR2 SMNVEV, per germline (reference sequence). Trimming removed 3 bases at V and 0 bases at J, with 7 bases between. The CDR3 sequence is 14 residues long. The CDR3 spells CASSLSSSTDTQYF. The CDR3 DNA is TGTGCCAGCAGTTTGAGTAGTAGCACAGATACGCAGTATTTT.

The gene calls are TRBV10-3 and TRBJ2-7, with D perhaps being TRBD1 or TRBD2 (5 bases each). Germline V gene sequence: CDR1 ENHRY, CDR2 SYGVKD. V gave up 7 bases and J gave up 3 bases, with 22 bases separating them. This CDR3 has 16 residues. The CDR3: CAITSIAQSGLYEQYF. CDR3 nucleotides: TGTGCCATCACCTCGATTGCCCAATCGGGGCTCTACGAGCAGTACTTC.

V usage is TRBV29-1 and J usage is TRBJ2-1; 8 bases align to TRBD2. J lost 4 bases, V lost 1 base, and 15 bases had no gene match. This CDR3 contains 18 residues. CDR1 is SQVTM, CDR2 ANQGSEA, per germline. Here the CDR3 reads CSVEALIGSGSKYNEQFF. CDR3 DNA sequence: TGCAGCGTTGAAGCCCTAATAGGGAGCGGGAGTAAATACAATGAGCAGTTCTTC.

The chain joins TRBV19 to TRBJ1-1; TRBD1 matches at 9 bases. The germline V gene encodes CDR1 LNHDA and CDR2 SQIVND (reference sequence). The CDR3 extends over 17 amino acids. V shed 2 bases and J 2 bases; nucleotides not matched to a gene: 9. Here the CDR3 reads CASSISGTGNPNTEAFF. The DNA of the CDR3 is TGTGCCAGTAGTATAAGCGGGACAGGGAACCCCAACACTGAAGCTTTCTTT. Complete variable domain (other parts from reference TRBV19 and TRBJ1-1): DGGITQSPKYLFRKEGQNVTLSCEQNLNHDAMYWYRQDPGQGLRLIYYSQIVNDFQKGDIAEGYSVSREKKESFPLTVTSAQKNPTAFYLCASSISGTGNPNTEAFFGQGTRLTVV.

This rearrangement joins TRBV6-5 to TRBJ1-2, with 7 bases fitting TRBD1. V trimming: 0 bases; J trimming: 5 bases; junction bases outside the gene matches: 0. Germline CDR1 is MNHEY and CDR2 is SVGAGI. This CDR3 is 13 amino acids long. The CDR3 is CASSYSTGYGYTF. Written as DNA, the CDR3 is TGTGCCAGCAGTTACTCGACAGGGTATGGCTACACCTTC.

The table lists this clone with a few counts. This chain links TRBV29-1 with TRBJ1-1, with D perhaps TRBD1 (6 bases). CDR1 and CDR2 (germline): SQVTM, ANQGSEA. This CDR3 has 11 residues. The V end lost 5 bases, the J end lost 6 bases, and 10 bases lay between the germline ends. CDR3 region: CSVFEGAEAFF. As DNA, the CDR3 is TGCAGCGTTTTTGAGGGGGCTGAAGCTTTCTTT.

This chain connects TRBV7-9 to TRBJ2-7; no reliable D call. Germline values: CDR1 SEHNR, CDR2 FQNEAQ (reference sequence). This CDR3 contains 12 residues. V lost 1 base, J lost 6 bases, and 7 bases lay in between. Written as DNA, the CDR3 is TGTGCCAGCAGCTTAGACGGGCGCGAGCAGTACTTC. It is translated as CASSLDGREQYF.

This chain links TRBV2 with TRBJ2-1; tentatively, D is TRBD1 (5 bases). This CDR3 spans 15 amino acids. V lost 3 bases and J lost 4, with 13 bases in between. Germline CDR1 and CDR2: SNHLY and FYNNEI. As DNA, the CDR3 is TGTGCCAGCAGTGAGGGGCCTCCTCCATACAATGAGCAGTTCTTC. As protein: CASSEGPPPYNEQFF.

In this sample, this clone turned up a few times. This rearrangement joins TRBV27 to TRBJ2-1; the match to TRBD2 covers 9 bases. CDR3 length: 16 amino acids. The germline V gene encodes CDR1 MNHEY and CDR2 SMNVEV (reference sequence). Trimming at V came to 3 bases and at J to 4 bases, leaving 7 bases not matched to a gene. The CDR3 region has the DNA TGTGCCAGCAGTTTGTCCGGGACTAGCAGGTACAATGAGCAGTTCTTC. Its translation is CASSLSGTSRYNEQFF.

This clone was counted a single time. The genes are TRBV7-9 and TRBJ1-1; a possible D gene is TRBD1 (6 bases). The germline gives CDR1 SEHNR, CDR2 FQNEAQ (reference sequence). V was trimmed by 2 bases and J by 7 bases, leaving 14 bases between them. CDR3 length: 14 amino acids. DNA of the CDR3: TGTGCCAGCAGCTTAAGTCTAGGGGGGATTGAAGCTTTCTTT. Translating gives CASSLSLGGIEAFF.

This clone appeared a few times. This sequence joins TRBV11-2 and TRBJ1-2; no firm D call. V was shortened by 5 bases and J by 0 bases, with 10 bases between the two germline ends. Germline values: CDR1 SGHAT, CDR2 FQNNGV. The CDR3 runs to 14 residues. The CDR3 region is CASSPGFANYGYTF. The CDR3 region has the DNA TGTGCCAGCAGCCCAGGATTCGCTAACTATGGCTACACCTTC.

The rearrangement links TRBV7-3 to TRBJ1-5, with TRBD1 as a possible D gene (6 bases). CDR1 and CDR2 (germline): SGHTA, FQGTGA. The CDR3 sequence is 15 residues long. The V end was cut by 5 bases, the J end by 7 bases, with 18 bases between. CDR3 amino acids: CASSPGGGTGQPQHF. In nucleotides, the CDR3 is TGTGCCAGCAGCCCCGGAGGGGGAACGGGGCAGCCCCAGCATTTT.

V gene TRBV28 combines with J gene TRBJ1-1; D might be TRBD1 (6 bases). The V and J ends lost 4 bases and 4 bases respectively, with 10 bases between them. This CDR3 has 13 residues. CDR1 and CDR2 (germline): MDHEN, SYDVKM. CDR3 bases: TGTGCCAGCAGTTATGGGGGGCGCACTGAAGCTTTCTTT. It encodes CASSYGGRTEAFF. The full variable domain, its missing parts supplied by reference TRBV28 and TRBJ1-1, is DVKVTQSSRYLVKRTGEKVFLECVQDMDHENMFWYRQDPGLGLRLIYFSYDVKMKEKGDIPEGYSVSREKKERFSLILESASTNQTSMYLCASSYGGRTEAFFGQGTRLTVV.

This sequence joins TRBV11-1 and TRBJ1-2, with unresolved D. Trimming took off 6 bases at V and 0 bases at J, with 8 bases between the two ends. This CDR3 contains 13 residues. CDR1 and CDR2 from the germline V gene are SGHAT and FQDESV (reference sequence). The CDR3 nucleotides are TGTGCCAGCAGGCCGGGAACTAACTATGGCTACACCTTC. As protein: CASRPGTNYGYTF.

V gene TRBV6-4 combines with J gene TRBJ2-2, with D unclear. Trimming took 2 bases from V and 4 from J, leaving 8 bases between them. Germline CDR1 reads MRHNA; CDR2 reads SNTAGT. The CDR3 is made up of 14 amino acids. CDR3: CASSDNGVTGELFF. DNA of the CDR3: TGTGCCAGCAGTGACAATGGGGTCACCGGGGAGCTGTTTTTT.

Within the sample, this clone is large. The identical CDR3 is also encoded by other nucleotide sequences in the sample. CDR3 nucleotide sequence: TGTGCCAGCAGTGACACTCCCCAGGCCCTGTATGGCTACACCTTC. It translates to CASSDTPQALYGYTF. V usage is TRBV6-4 and J usage is TRBJ1-2; D ambiguous. Germline V gene lookup returns CDR1 MRHNA and CDR2 SNTAGT. V was pared by 2 bases and J by 5 bases, with 15 bases between. This CDR3 has 15 amino acids.

The chain employs TRBV13 and TRBJ2-7, with TRBD2 identical over 8 bases. The CDR3 totals 14 residues. Germline V gene data show CDR1 as PRHDT and CDR2 as FYEKMQ (reference sequence). V lost 5 bases, J lost 7 bases, and 10 bases stayed unmatched. The CDR3 reads CASSHSGRIGEQYF. CDR3 sequence (DNA): TGTGCCAGCAGCCACAGCGGGAGAATAGGGGAGCAGTACTTC.

This sequence joins TRBV11-2 and TRBJ2-6; a weak D match, TRBD1 (6 bases). There are 15 residues in the CDR3. CDR1 and CDR2 (germline): SGHAT, FQNNGV. Trimming left V 7 bases short and J 1 base short, with 11 bases between. This CDR3 is CASTIGGSGANVLTF. DNA for the CDR3: TGTGCCAGCACCATAGGGGGATCTGGGGCCAACGTCCTGACTTTC. The full variable domain, in which reference TRBV11-2 and TRBJ2-6 provide the parts outside the CDR3, is EAGVAQSPRYKIIEKRQSVAFWCNPISGHATLYWYQQILGQGPKLLIQFQNNGVVDDSQLPKDRFSAERLKGVDSTLKIQPAKLEDSAVYLCASTIGGSGANVLTFGAGSRLTVL.

The chain carries TRBV7-2 and TRBJ2-1; D gene uncertain. The CDR3 runs to 15 residues. Germline CDR1 and CDR2: SGHTA and FQGNSA. Trimming removed 5 bases at V and 0 bases at J, with 11 bases between. CDR3 sequence: CASSLAWGSYNEQFF. CDR3 DNA: TGTGCCAGCAGCCTCGCCTGGGGCTCCTACAATGAGCAGTTCTTC.

This chain uses TRBV19 with TRBJ2-7; a weak D match, TRBD1 (6 bases). V was pared by 11 bases and J by 2 bases, with 19 bases between. The germline CDR1 and CDR2 sequences are LNHDA and SQIVND (reference sequence). The CDR3 consists of 14 residues. The CDR3 region is CASSGTYTAYEQYF. In nucleotides, the CDR3 is TGTGCCTCATCAGGGACATACACAGCCTACGAGCAGTACTTC. Together with reference TRBV19 and TRBJ2-7, the CDR3 gives the full variable domain: DGGITQSPKYLFRKEGQNVTLSCEQNLNHDAMYWYRQDPGQGLRLIYYSQIVNDFQKGDIAEGYSVSREKKESFPLTVTSAQKNPTAFYLCASSGTYTAYEQYFGPGTRLTVT.

This clone was counted a single time. CDR3 protein: CASSTEEGLETQYF. CDR3 nucleotide sequence: TGTGCCAGCAGTACCGAGGAAGGTCTAGAGACCCAGTACTTC. The V call is TRBV6-5, the J call TRBJ2-5; D is unclear. Per the germline V gene, CDR1 is MNHEY and CDR2 is SVGAGI. There are 14 residues in the CDR3. V was shortened by 5 bases and J by 4 bases, with 14 bases between the two germline ends.